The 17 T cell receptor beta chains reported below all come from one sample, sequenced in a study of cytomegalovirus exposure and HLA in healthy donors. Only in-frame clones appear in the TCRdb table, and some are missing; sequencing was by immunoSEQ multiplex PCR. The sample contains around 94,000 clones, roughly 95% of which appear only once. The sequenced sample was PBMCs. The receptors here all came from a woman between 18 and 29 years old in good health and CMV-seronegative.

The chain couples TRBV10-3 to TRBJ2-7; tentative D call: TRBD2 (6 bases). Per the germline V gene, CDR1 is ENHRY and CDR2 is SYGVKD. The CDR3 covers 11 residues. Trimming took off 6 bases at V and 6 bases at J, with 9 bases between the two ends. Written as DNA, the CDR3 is TGTGCCATCAGGGGGGGAACCGAGCAGTACTTC. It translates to CAIRGGTEQYF.

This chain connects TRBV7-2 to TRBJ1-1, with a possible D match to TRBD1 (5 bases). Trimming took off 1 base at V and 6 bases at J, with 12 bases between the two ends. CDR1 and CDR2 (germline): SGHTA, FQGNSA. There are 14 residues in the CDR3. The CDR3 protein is CASSLGWGEPEAFF. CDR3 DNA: TGTGCCAGCAGCTTAGGGTGGGGGGAACCTGAAGCTTTCTTT.

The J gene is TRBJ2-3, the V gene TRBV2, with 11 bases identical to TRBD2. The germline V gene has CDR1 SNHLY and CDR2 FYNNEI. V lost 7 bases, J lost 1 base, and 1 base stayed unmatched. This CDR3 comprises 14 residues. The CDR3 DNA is TGTGCCAGCAAGACTAGCGGGGGCACAGATACGCAGTATTTT. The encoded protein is CASKTSGGTDTQYF.

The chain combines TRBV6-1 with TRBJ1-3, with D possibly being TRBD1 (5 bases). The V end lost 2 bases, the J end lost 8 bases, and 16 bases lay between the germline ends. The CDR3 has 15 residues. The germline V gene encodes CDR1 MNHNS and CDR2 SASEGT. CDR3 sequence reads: CASSESGHTAYTIYF. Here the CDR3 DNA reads TGTGCCAGCAGTGAATCTGGACACACTGCCTACACCATATATTTT.

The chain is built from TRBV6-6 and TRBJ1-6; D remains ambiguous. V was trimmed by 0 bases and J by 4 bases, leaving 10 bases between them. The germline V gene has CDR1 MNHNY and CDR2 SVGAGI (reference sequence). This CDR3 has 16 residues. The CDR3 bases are TGTGCCAGCAGTTACTCGAGGTCGCCGTATAATTCACCCCTCCACTTT. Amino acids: CASSYSRSPYNSPLHF.

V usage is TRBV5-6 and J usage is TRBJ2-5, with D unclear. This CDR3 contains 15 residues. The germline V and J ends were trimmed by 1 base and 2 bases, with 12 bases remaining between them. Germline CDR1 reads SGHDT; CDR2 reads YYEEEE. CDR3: CASSLNFNPQETQYF. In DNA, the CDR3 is TGTGCCAGCAGCTTGAACTTCAACCCTCAAGAGACCCAGTACTTC. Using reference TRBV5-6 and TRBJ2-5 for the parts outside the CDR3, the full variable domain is DAGVTQSPTHLIKTRGQQVTLRCSPKSGHDTVSWYQQALGQGPQFIFQYYEEEERQRGNFPDRFSGHQFPNYSSELNVNALLLGDSALYLCASSLNFNPQETQYFGPGTRLLVL.

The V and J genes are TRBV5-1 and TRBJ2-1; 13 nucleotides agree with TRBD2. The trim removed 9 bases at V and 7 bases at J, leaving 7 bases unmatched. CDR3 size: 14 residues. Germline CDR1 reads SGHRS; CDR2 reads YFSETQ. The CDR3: CATGTSGEDNEQFF. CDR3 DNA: TGCGCCACCGGGACTAGCGGGGAGGATAATGAGCAGTTCTTC.

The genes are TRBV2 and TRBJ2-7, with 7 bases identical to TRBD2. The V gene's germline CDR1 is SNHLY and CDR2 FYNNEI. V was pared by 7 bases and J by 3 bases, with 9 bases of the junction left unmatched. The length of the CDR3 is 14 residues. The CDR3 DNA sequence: TGTGCCAGCACGCGACGGGGGGAGGGCTACGAGCAGTACTTC. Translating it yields CASTRRGEGYEQYF.

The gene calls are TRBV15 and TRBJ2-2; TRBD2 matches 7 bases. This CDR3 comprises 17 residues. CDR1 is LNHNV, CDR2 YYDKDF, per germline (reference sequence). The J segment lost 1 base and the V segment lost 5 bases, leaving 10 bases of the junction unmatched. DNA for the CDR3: TGTGCCACCAGCCCTCATGGGGCTAGCGGGAACACCGGGGAGCTGTTTTTT. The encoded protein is CATSPHGASGNTGELFF.

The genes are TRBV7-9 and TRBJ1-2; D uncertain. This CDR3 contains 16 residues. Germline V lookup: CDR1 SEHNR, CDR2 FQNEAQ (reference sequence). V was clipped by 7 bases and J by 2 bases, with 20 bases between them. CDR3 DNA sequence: TGTGCCAGCACCGTCGAACAGTTCACCCCCAACTATGGCTACACCTTC. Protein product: CASTVEQFTPNYGYTF.

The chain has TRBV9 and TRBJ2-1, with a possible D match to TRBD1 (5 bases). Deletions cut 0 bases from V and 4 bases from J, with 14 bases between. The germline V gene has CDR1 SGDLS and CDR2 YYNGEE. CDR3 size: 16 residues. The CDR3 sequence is CASSVASPTGYNEQFF. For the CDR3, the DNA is TGTGCCAGCAGCGTAGCTTCTCCCACAGGATACAATGAGCAGTTCTTC.

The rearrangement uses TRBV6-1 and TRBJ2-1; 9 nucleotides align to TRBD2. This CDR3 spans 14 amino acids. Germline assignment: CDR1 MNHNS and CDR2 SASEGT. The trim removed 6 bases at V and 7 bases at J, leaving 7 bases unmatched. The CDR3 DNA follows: TGTGCCAGCAGGCGGCCTAGCGGGGCGAATGAGCAGTTCTTC. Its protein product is CASRRPSGANEQFF.

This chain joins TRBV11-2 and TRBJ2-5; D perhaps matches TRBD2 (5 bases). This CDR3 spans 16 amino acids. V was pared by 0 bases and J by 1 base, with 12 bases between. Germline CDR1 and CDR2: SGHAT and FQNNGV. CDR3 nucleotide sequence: TGTGCCAGCAGCTTAGAGCTCGGGAACGCCCAAGAGACCCAGTACTTC. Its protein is CASSLELGNAQETQYF.

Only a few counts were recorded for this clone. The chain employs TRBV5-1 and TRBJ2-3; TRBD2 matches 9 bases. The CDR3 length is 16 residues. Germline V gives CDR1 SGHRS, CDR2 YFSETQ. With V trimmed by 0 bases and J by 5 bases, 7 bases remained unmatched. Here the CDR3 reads CASSLAGGRAGDTQYF. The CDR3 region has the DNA TGCGCCAGCAGCTTGGCCGGCGGGAGGGCCGGAGATACGCAGTATTTT.

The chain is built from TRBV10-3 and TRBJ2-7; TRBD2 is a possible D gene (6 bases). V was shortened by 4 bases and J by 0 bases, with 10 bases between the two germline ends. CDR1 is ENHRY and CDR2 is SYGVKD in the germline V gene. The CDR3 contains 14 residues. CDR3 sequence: CAISGRDGSYEQYF. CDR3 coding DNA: TGTGCCATCAGTGGGCGGGACGGCTCCTACGAGCAGTACTTC.

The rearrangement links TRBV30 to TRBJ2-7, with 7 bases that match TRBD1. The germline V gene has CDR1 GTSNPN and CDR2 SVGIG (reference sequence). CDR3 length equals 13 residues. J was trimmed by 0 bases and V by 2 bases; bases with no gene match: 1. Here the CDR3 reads CAWSRDSSYEQYF. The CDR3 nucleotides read TGTGCCTGGAGTAGGGACAGCTCCTACGAGCAGTACTTC.

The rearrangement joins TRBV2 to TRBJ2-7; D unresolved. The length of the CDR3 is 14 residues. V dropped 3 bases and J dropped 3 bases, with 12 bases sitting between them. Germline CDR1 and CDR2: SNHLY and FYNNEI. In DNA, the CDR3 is TGTGCCAGCAGTGATCGAGCAGCGATCTACGAGCAGTACTTC. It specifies CASSDRAAIYEQYF.